These 30 T cell receptor beta chains were sequenced from one sample in a study of tumor-infiltrating lymphocytes in primary liver carcinoma. Unsorted whole blood yielded blood RNA, and germline DNA was extracted as well. Synthesis of TCR beta cDNA was carried out from approximately 470 ng total RNA with a constant-region primer. Investigators got TCR beta libraries out of three nested multiplex PCR rounds, done with slightly modified ARM-PCR. TRBV1-TRBV30 forward primers paired with a C-beta reverse primer were used in the first two PCR rounds, which ran around 10 cycles each. TCRdb reanalysed the multiplex PCR reads using MiXCR and keeps one entry per CDR3 protein. Here the sample spans about 200,000 distinct CDR3 sequences, 65% being singletons. Sequencing used peripheral blood. Source of these receptors: a woman in her sixties or seventies with primary liver carcinoma and hepatitis B virus infection.

A note on this clonotype: An end of the junction differs from the germline gene, which may be a read error. The rearrangement links TRBV5-1 to TRBJ2-3; no definite D call. This CDR3 is built from 14 residues. Germline values: CDR1 SGHRS, CDR2 YFSETQ. The CDR3 loop reads CTSSLEAFTDTQYF. The CDR3 region has the DNA TGCACCAGCAGCTTGGAAGCCTTCACAGATACGCAGTATTTT.

This clonotype was recorded a few times. The chain uses TRBV30 and TRBJ2-3; 11 bases map to TRBD2. Trimming cost V 0 bases and J 3 bases; bases outside gene matches: 2. The CDR3 is 15 residues long. Germline-derived CDR1 and CDR2 are GTSNPN and SVGIG (reference sequence). Here the CDR3 reads CAWSVGLAGTDTQYF. The CDR3 region has the DNA TGTGCCTGGAGTGTAGGACTAGCGGGTACAGATACGCAGTATTTT.

The chain uses TRBV12-3 or TRBV12-4 and TRBJ1-4; D might be TRBD1 (5 bases). The V end lost 3 bases, the J end lost 8 bases, and 13 bases lay between the germline ends. The length of the CDR3 is 14 residues. CDR3 loop: CASSFVGGSEKLFF. Here the CDR3 DNA reads TGTGCCAGCAGTTTTGTGGGGGGTAGCGAAAAACTGTTTTTT.

Points on this clonotype: A read error is possible here, since a much larger clone lies one base away. This chain uses TRBV5-6 with TRBJ2-5, with D maybe TRBD2 (7 bases). This CDR3 has 17 amino acids. V was pared by 1 base and J by 6 bases, with 22 bases between. CDR1 and CDR2 (germline): SGHDT, YYEEEE. This CDR3 reads CASSLYGGRGGRQTQYF. In DNA form, the CDR3 reads TGTGCCAGCAGCTTGTATGGTGGCAGGGGAGGGCGACAGACCCAGTACTTC.

This clonotype was found many times. V gene TRBV11-2 combines with J gene TRBJ1-3; TRBD1 matches at 9 bases. The CDR3 length is 18 residues. Per germline, CDR1 SGHAT and CDR2 FQNNGV. Trimming took 5 bases from V and 0 from J; bases not matched to a gene: 11. CDR3 sequence: CASSRRGGQGHSGNTIYF. CDR3 nucleotides: TGTGCCAGCAGCCGGAGGGGGGGACAGGGACACTCTGGAAACACCATATATTTT.

This clonotype was recorded once. The conserved final phenylalanine or tryptophan is absent from the CDR3, which likely points to a read error. The DNA is left out, because the CDR3 cannot be placed on it with certainty; the CDR3 is given as TCRdb lists it. The chain joins TRBV11-1 to TRBJ1-1; the D segment call TRBD1 is taken from the table without a DNA check. The CDR3 sequence runs 14 residues, both termini included. Germline V CDR1 and CDR2: SGHAT, FQDESV (reference sequence). The CDR3 region is CASSPGQRNTEVFS.

This clonotype was observed a few times. The chain joins TRBV6-5 to TRBJ1-3; D perhaps matches TRBD1 (5 bases). V was trimmed by 7 bases and J by 0 bases, leaving 13 bases between them. The germline CDR1 and CDR2 sequences are MNHEY and SVGAGI. The CDR3 contains 15 residues. Written as DNA, the CDR3 is TGTGCCAGCAAATCAGGGTCCAACTCTGGAAACACCATATATTTT. It is translated as CASKSGSNSGNTIYF.

A note on this clonotype: At one boundary the junction diverges from the germline segment, which might be a read error. The chain recombines TRBV11-2 with TRBJ1-2; D perhaps matches TRBD1 (6 bases). The germline V gene encodes CDR1 SGHAT and CDR2 FQNNGV. The CDR3 runs to 17 residues. CDR3 DNA: TGTGCCAGCAGTCCCTTGCCGGACTGGGGGCGAATCTATGACTACACCTTC. It encodes CASSPLPDWGRIYDYTF.

J is TRBJ2-7 and V is TRBV5-1, with D perhaps matching TRBD1 (5 bases). The CDR3 has 13 amino acids. In germline, CDR1 is SGHRS, CDR2 YFSETQ. The V and J ends lost 3 bases and 7 bases respectively, with 14 bases between them. This CDR3 reads CASSSGLLGEQYF. The CDR3 coding sequence is TGCGCCAGCAGCTCAGGGCTCCTAGGGGAGCAGTACTTC.

This clonotype was counted only a few times. This could be a read error, since a much larger clone is one nucleotide away. This chain links TRBV6-1 with TRBJ2-5; TRBD1 agrees at 12 bases. The germline CDR1 and CDR2 sequences are MNHNS and SASEGT. Trimming at V came to 6 bases and at J to 2 bases, leaving 7 bases not matched to a gene. There are 16 residues in the CDR3. CDR3 in amino acids: CASRVTGQGAQETQYF. In nucleotides, the CDR3 is TGTGCCAGCAGGGTTACGGGACAGGGGGCTCAAGAGACCCAGTACTTC.

This clonotype came up many times. The rearrangement joins TRBV11-3 to TRBJ1-4; 8 nucleotides align to TRBD1. This CDR3 has 15 residues. Germline lookup yields CDR1 SGHNT and CDR2 YENEEA. V trimming: 5 bases; J trimming: 13 bases; junction bases outside the gene matches: 15. CDR3 sequence (DNA): TGTGCCAGCAGCCCGACCGGACAGGGAAAAATACCACTGTTTTTT. Translating it yields CASSPTGQGKIPLFF.

This sequence joins TRBV7-9 and TRBJ2-3; a weak D match, TRBD1 (5 bases). The CDR3 length is 16 residues. V shed 4 bases and J shed 3 bases, with 17 bases lying between them. CDR1 and CDR2 (germline): SEHNR, FQNEAQ (reference sequence). Here the CDR3 DNA reads TGTGCCAGCAGCTCCGATAGGGGCTCCGGTACAGATACGCAGTATTTT. This encodes CASSSDRGSGTDTQYF.

This clonotype was detected once. With a much larger clone just one base away, this may be a read error. Since the CDR3 does not end with the conserved phenylalanine or tryptophan, this likely comes from a read error. The chain combines TRBV12-3 or TRBV12-4 with TRBJ1-5, with 7 nucleotides matching TRBD1. The CDR3 loop spans 18 amino acids. Germline trimming cut 2 bases from V and 0 bases from J; bases unmatched to any gene: 10. As DNA, the CDR3 is TGTGCCAGCAGTTTAAATTTAGGGTCAGGGGGTAGCAATCAGCCCCAGCATTCT. Protein sequence: CASSLNLGSGGSNQPQHS.

This clonotype was observed a single time. A junction end diverges from the germline sequence, so it may reflect a read error. V gene TRBV11-2 combines with J gene TRBJ2-7; 8 nucleotides match TRBD1. Germline assignment: CDR1 SGHAT and CDR2 FQNNGV. CDR3 length: 15 residues. This CDR3 reads CAISSSTGVLDEQYF. The DNA of the CDR3 is TGTGCCATCAGCTCGTCGACAGGGGTACTTGATGAGCAGTACTTC.

With regard to this clonotype: This may be a read error, as it is one base from a much larger clone. The chain links TRBV11-3 to TRBJ1-5, with 7 positions matching TRBD1. V trimming: 5 bases; J trimming: 3 bases; junction bases outside the gene matches: 7. The CDR3 consists of 15 residues. Germline V gene sequence: CDR1 SGHNT, CDR2 YENEEA. CDR3 nucleotide sequence: TGTGCCAGCAGCCCGCGACAGGGTAACAATCAGCCCCAGCATTTT. It is translated as CASSPRQGNNQPQHF.

This chain uses TRBV2 with TRBJ2-1, with D uncertain. V dropped 0 bases and J dropped 10 bases, with 16 bases sitting between them. This CDR3 is built from 15 residues. Germline V gene data show CDR1 as SNHLY and CDR2 as FYNNEI. CDR3 loop: CASSEALRNIWEQFF. CDR3 sequence (DNA): TGTGCCAGCAGTGAAGCGCTACGAAATATTTGGGAGCAGTTCTTC.

As concerns this clonotype: A much more abundant neighbour one base away suggests this may be a read error. This chain connects TRBV7-8 to TRBJ2-1, with D possibly being TRBD2 (5 bases). The germline gives CDR1 SGHVS, CDR2 FQNEAQ. The CDR3 consists of 14 residues. Trimming left V 8 bases short and J 5 bases short, with 16 bases between. CDR3 sequence: CASCPGSLNNEQFF. In DNA form, the CDR3 reads TGTGCCAGCTGTCCGGGGAGTTTAAACAATGAGCAGTTCTTC.

The chain is built from TRBV19 and TRBJ2-7, with D possibly TRBD1 on 6 matching bases. V shed 9 bases and J shed 3 bases, with 18 bases lying between them. Germline CDR1 reads LNHDA; CDR2 reads SQIVND (reference sequence). CDR3 size: 14 residues. CDR3 in DNA: TGTGCCAGCAGTGGAACAGGGAGAGACTACGAGCAGTACTTC. Protein product: CASSGTGRDYEQYF. The full variable domain, its missing parts supplied by reference TRBV19 and TRBJ2-7, is DGGITQSPKYLFRKEGQNVTLSCEQNLNHDAMYWYRQDPGQGLRLIYYSQIVNDFQKGDIAEGYSVSREKKESFPLTVTSAQKNPTAFYLCASSGTGRDYEQYFGPGTRLTVT.

Points on this clonotype: No conserved phenylalanine or tryptophan is present at the end of the CDR3, so a read error is the likely explanation. This CDR3 is CSLEASGRPGGELFL. DNA of the CDR3: TGTAGCCTTGAGGCTAGCGGGAGGCCCGGAGGGGAGCTGTTTCTT. The chain links TRBV29-1 to TRBJ2-2; TRBD2 matches at 11 bases. Looked up from germline, CDR1 is SQVTM and CDR2 is ANQGSEA. This CDR3 contains 15 residues.

The V and J genes are TRBV30 and TRBJ2-7, with D unresolved. Germline loops: CDR1 GTSNPN, CDR2 SVGIG (reference sequence). The length of the CDR3 is 14 residues. With 0 bases removed from V and 1 base from J, the gap between germline ends came to 10 bases. The CDR3 DNA is TGTGCCTGGAGTGTACCGGCCAGATCCTACGAGCAGTACTTC. It yields the protein CAWSVPARSYEQYF.

Remarks on this clonotype: One end of the junction varies from germline; a read error may be responsible. The chain uses TRBV5-4 and TRBJ1-5; possible D gene TRBD1, 6 bases. The DNA end lines up better with TRBJ2-3; the J call may be wrong. This CDR3 is built from 13 residues. Germline values: CDR1 SGHNT, CDR2 YYREEE (reference sequence). The CDR3 here is CANSANRDQPQYF. In nucleotides, the CDR3 is TGTGCCAACAGCGCTAACAGGGATCAGCCCCAGTATTTT.

The chain is built from TRBV5-8 and TRBJ2-2; D is possibly TRBD2 (5 bases). Trimming pared 0 bases from V and 2 bases from J, leaving 14 bases between. Germline CDR1 is SGHTS and CDR2 is YDEGEE. The length of the CDR3 is 17 residues. CDR3 nucleotide sequence: TGTGCCAGCAGCTTGGTAGTAGCGAAACCTAACACCGGGGAGCTGTTTTTT. Translation gives CASSLVVAKPNTGELFF.

Points on this clonotype: A much larger clone lies a single base off, so this may be a read error. This CDR3 is missing its conserved last phenylalanine or tryptophan, likely due to a read error. This rearrangement joins TRBV4-1 to TRBJ2-1; no clear D. The CDR3 runs 11 residues. The V end was cut by 2 bases, the J end by 4 bases, with 0 bases between. CDR1 and CDR2 from the germline V gene are MGHRA and YSYEKL. In DNA form, the CDR3 reads TGCGCCAGCAGCCAATACAATGAGCAGTTCTTA. Translation: CASSQYNEQFL.

With respect to this clonotype: One base away lies a much larger clone, so this may be a sequencing read error. The V gene is TRBV4-1, the J gene TRBJ2-7; perhaps TRBD1 as D (5 bases). CDR3 length: 17 residues. From germline, CDR1 is MGHRA and CDR2 YSYEKL. CDR3 DNA: TGCGTCAGCAGCCAAGATCCTACAGGCACCCTCTCCTACGAGCAGTACTTC. Translating gives CVSSQDPTGTLSYEQYF.

The V call is TRBV20-1, the J call TRBJ2-3; 8 nucleotides align to TRBD2. Trimming at V came to 5 bases and at J to 1 base, leaving 5 bases not matched to a gene. The CDR3 spans 14 residues. Per the germline V gene, CDR1 is DFQATT and CDR2 is SNEGSKA (reference sequence). The CDR3, as DNA: TGCAGTGCTGCCGTACTAGCGGGCACAGATACGCAGTATTTT. This gives the protein CSAAVLAGTDTQYF.

About this clonotype itself: An end of the junction differs from the germline gene, which may be a read error. The chain employs TRBV29-1 and TRBJ2-3; D may match TRBD1 or TRBD2 (6 bases each). Germline values: CDR1 SQVTM, CDR2 ANQGSEA. CDR3 size: 14 residues. The CDR3 here is CGLGVGGSTDTQCF. CDR3 in DNA: TGCGGCCTTGGCGTAGGGGGGAGCACAGATACACAGTGTTTT.

This clonotype was detected many times. The chain couples TRBV14 to TRBJ2-1; D gene unclear. Per germline, CDR1 SGHDN and CDR2 FVKESK. CDR3 length: 12 residues. Deletions cut 1 base from V and 6 bases from J, with 4 bases between. Here the CDR3 DNA reads TGTGCCAGCAGCCAAGGCATCAATGAGCAGTTCTTC. Its protein product is CASSQGINEQFF.

Concerning this clonotype itself: A much more abundant neighbour one base away suggests this may be a read error. The V call is TRBV6-2 or TRBV6-3, the J call TRBJ1-5; no definite D call. The CDR3 has 13 residues. Germline V gives CDR1 MNHEY, CDR2 SVGEGT. V was shortened by 3 bases and J by 2 bases, with 5 bases between the two germline ends. Here the CDR3 DNA reads TGTGCCAGCAGTTATGAGGGCAATCAGCCCCAGCATTTT. Translating it yields CASSYEGNQPQHF.

As to this clonotype: A read error is possible here, since a much larger clone lies one base away. V usage is TRBV6-1 and J usage is TRBJ1-5; possibly TRBD1 for D (5 bases). Germline assignment: CDR1 MNHNS and CDR2 SASEGT. This CDR3 is 14 amino acids long. DNA of the CDR3: TGTGCCAGCTGTGATGGTGTGGGGGTCCAGCCCCAGCATTTT. Amino acids: CASCDGVGVQPQHF.

This rearrangement joins TRBV9 to TRBJ2-1, with 7 positions matching TRBD2. Trimming at V came to 0 bases and at J to 3 bases, leaving 6 bases not matched to a gene. The CDR3 is 16 amino acids. Germline V gene lookup returns CDR1 SGDLS and CDR2 YYNGEE. The CDR3 bases are TGTGCCAGCAGCGTAGGGACGGGACTAAACTACAATGAGCAGTTCTTC. This gives the protein CASSVGTGLNYNEQFF.